The entry below gives a single TCR beta chain sequence along with its context. No cognate antigen has been identified for it. No per-base quality is available; no much larger clone lies one base away. Ophthalmopathy patients had moderately to severely active disease, Clinical Activity Score of at least 3, NOSPECS grade of at least 4, and disease duration under 3 months. Patients with other autoimmune diseases, uncontrolled infections, pregnancy or lactation were excluded. Diagnosis was based on clinical symptoms, serum thyroxine, TRAb, thyroid ultrasound and orbital computed tomography. Using Ficoll-Paque density gradient centrifugation, PBMCs were isolated from less than 13 ml of fresh peripheral blood. Total RNA was extracted with Trizol reagent and quality-checked on an Agilent 2100 Bioanalyzer. The germline V gene yields SGDLS for CDR1 and YYNGEE for CDR2. Unmatched junction bases come to 10, with V trimmed by 0 bases and J by 9 bases. Counted from cysteine to phenylalanine, this CDR3 has 16 amino acids. The only DNA kept is the CDR3, 48 bases in frame from the first base.

For repertoire sequencing, TCR beta CDR3 regions were amplified from RNA transcripts. A first-round RT-PCR used HTBI primers with the Qiagen OneStep RT-PCR kit, followed by a second-round multiplex PCR, size selection and purification. Sequencing of the libraries was carried out on an Illumina HiSeq2000 in paired-end mode with 100 bp reads. The authors' pipeline ran thus. Reads were processed with SOAPnuke, discarding reads with adapters, uncalled bases, mean Phred below 15, or no exact constant-primer or identifier match. COPE v1.2.5 was used to merge the high-quality paired reads. Each unique nucleotide sequence was treated as a clonotype, and MiTCR v1.1 was used to align the clonotypes to the IMGT TRB V, D and J references. The analysis was limited to V-J combinations with a frequency above 0.0001, which together covered 99% to 99.2% of repertoires. For each V-J combination, a TCR clonal expansion and chaos score was defined as F50 clonal expansion divided by the chaos observed in the TCRdist matrix. Features were reduced by Welch's t-statistics and random forest to about a dozen V-J combinations, which fed a naive Bayes classifier. Thyroid-blood repertoire similarity was quantified with the Morisita-Horn index. In-frame beta chains were kept once TCRdb had trimmed the public reads at Q25 with fastp and called clones with MiXCR. For every CDR3 protein sequence, its rows merge into one entry that carries the most common genes and DNA. The V and J calls reflect TCRdb's pipeline rather than the authors' work. The sample includes over 650,000 distinct CDR3 sequences, with 35% to 45% observed a single time. Clones ranked in the top ten supply more than 2.5% of the sample.

This sample was taken from a study of Graves' ophthalmopathy and Graves' hyperthyroidism (dated by TCRdb to 2016 to 2018). Background for the entire study: Peripheral blood was collected before any treatment was given, at the time of initial diagnosis. The independent validation cohort included approximately 19 hyperthyroidism patients plus 17 patients who later progressed from hyperthyroidism to ophthalmopathy. Following sample collection, hyperthyroidism patients were given methimazole at a starting dose of 30 mg daily, and ophthalmopathy patients were given high-dose intravenous methylprednisolone. A discovery set of more than 90 patients (roughly 41 ophthalmopathy, some 58 stable hyperthyroidism) was enrolled to explore V-J signatures distinguishing ophthalmopathy from hyperthyroidism. In total, around 130 blood samples were TCR-sequenced: 40 to 45 ophthalmopathy, some 80 hyperthyroidism and approximately 17 hyperthyroidism-to-ophthalmopathy patients. In more than five hyperthyroidism patients, the T-cell repertoires found in thyroid tissue were compared with those found in blood. The study used TCR beta repertoire signatures to distinguish Graves' ophthalmopathy from Graves' hyperthyroidism and to predict progression to ophthalmopathy. Overall study results and their limits: No statistical method was used to set the sample size in advance, and the investigators knew which group each participant was assigned to. Most expanded thyroid clonotypes with a frequency above 0.001 also appeared in blood, which suggests that blood repertoires may reflect the immune response in the thyroid. In validation, the model predicted ophthalmopathy progression with more than 55% sensitivity and roughly 72% specificity; roughly 11 predicted patients were CT-confirmed with GO in a median of 6.5 months. Ophthalmopathy was separated from stable hyperthyroidism by the 13-signature model with 87.88% sensitivity and around 81% specificity in cross-validation and with 80%/75% in the test set.

The TCR originated in an adult man with Graves' ophthalmopathy. The chain couples TRBV9 to TRBJ1-5, with 9 junctional bases fitting TRBD1. The sample was peripheral blood. The CDR3 protein is CASSVGGQGFEGPQHF. The DNA is TGTGCCAGCAGCGTAGGGGGACAGGGTTTTGAAGGGCCCCAGCATTTT.